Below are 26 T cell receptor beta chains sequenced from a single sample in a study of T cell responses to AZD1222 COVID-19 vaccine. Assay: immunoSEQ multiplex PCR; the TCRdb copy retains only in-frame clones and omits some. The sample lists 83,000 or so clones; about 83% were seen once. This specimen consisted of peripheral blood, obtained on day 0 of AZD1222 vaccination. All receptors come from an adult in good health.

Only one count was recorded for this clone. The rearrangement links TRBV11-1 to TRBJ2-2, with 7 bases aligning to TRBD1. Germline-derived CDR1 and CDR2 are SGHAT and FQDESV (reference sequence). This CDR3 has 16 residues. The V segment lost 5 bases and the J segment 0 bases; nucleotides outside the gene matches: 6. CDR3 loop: CASSKLTGANTGELFF. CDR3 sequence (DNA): TGTGCCAGCAGCAAGTTAACAGGGGCGAACACCGGGGAGCTGTTTTTT.

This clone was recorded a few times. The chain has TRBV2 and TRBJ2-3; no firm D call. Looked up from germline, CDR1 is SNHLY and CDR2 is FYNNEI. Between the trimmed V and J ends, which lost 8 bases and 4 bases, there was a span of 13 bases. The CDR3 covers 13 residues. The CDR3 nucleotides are TGTGCCAGCCCCCCTTACAGTGCAGATACGCAGTATTTT. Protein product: CASPPYSADTQYF.

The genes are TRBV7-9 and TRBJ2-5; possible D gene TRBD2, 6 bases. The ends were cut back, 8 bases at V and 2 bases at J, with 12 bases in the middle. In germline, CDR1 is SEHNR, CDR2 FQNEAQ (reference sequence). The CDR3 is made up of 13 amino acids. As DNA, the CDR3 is TGTGCCAGCGGCGGGACTTTTCAAGAGACCCAGTACTTC. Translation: CASGGTFQETQYF.

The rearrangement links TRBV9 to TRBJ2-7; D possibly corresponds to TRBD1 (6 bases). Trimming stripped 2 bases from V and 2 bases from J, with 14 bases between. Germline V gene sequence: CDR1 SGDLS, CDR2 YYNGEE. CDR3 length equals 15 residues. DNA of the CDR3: TGTGCCAGCAGCGTGGGGCAGGGGAAAACCTACGAGCAGTACTTC. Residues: CASSVGQGKTYEQYF.

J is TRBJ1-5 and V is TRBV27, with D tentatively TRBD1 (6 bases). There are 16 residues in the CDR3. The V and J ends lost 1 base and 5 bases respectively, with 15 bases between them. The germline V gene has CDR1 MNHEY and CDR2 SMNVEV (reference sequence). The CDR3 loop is CASSLLGRGVHQPQHF. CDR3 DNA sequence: TGTGCCAGCAGTTTATTGGGCAGGGGAGTTCATCAGCCCCAGCATTTT.

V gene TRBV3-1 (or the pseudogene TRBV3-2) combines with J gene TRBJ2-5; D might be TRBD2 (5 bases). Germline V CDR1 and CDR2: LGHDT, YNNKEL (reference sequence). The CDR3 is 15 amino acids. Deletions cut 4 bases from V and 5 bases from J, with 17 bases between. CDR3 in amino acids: CASSPIGMGAETQYF. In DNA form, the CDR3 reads TGTGCCAGCAGCCCGATCGGGATGGGTGCGGAGACCCAGTACTTC.

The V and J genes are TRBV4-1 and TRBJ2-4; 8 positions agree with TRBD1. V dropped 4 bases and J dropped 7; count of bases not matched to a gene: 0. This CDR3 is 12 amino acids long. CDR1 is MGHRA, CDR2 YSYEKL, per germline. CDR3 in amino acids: CASSRTGNIQYF. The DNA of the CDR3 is TGCGCCAGCAGCCGGACAGGGAACATTCAGTACTTC.

The CDR3 is CASSMGTGINSPLHF. CDR3 DNA: TGTGCCAGTAGTATGGGGACAGGGATAAATTCACCCCTCCACTTT. J is TRBJ1-6 and V is TRBV19, with 9 positions matching TRBD1. V lost 3 bases, J lost 7 bases, and 4 bases stayed unmatched. This CDR3 is 15 amino acids long. Germline CDR1 LNHDA, CDR2 SQIVND (reference sequence). The variable domain in full, with the rest retrieved from reference TRBV19 and TRBJ1-6, is DGGITQSPKYLFRKEGQNVTLSCEQNLNHDAMYWYRQDPGQGLRLIYYSQIVNDFQKGDIAEGYSVSREKKESFPLTVTSAQKNPTAFYLCASSMGTGINSPLHFGNGTRLTVT.

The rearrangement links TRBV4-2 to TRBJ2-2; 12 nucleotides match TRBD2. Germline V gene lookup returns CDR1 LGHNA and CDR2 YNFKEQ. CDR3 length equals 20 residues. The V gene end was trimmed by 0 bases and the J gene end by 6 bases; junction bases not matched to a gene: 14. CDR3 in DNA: TGTGCCAGCAGCCAAGATGGAGCTAGCGGGAGGGCCGATGTTTCCGGGGAGCTGTTTTTT. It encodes CASSQDGASGRADVSGELFF.

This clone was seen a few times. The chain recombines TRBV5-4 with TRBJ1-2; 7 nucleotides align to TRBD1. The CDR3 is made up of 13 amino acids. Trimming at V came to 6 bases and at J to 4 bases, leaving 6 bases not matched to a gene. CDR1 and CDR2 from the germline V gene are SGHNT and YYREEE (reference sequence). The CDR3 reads CASNLQGTYGYTF. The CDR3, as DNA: TGTGCCAGCAACTTACAGGGGACCTATGGCTACACCTTC.

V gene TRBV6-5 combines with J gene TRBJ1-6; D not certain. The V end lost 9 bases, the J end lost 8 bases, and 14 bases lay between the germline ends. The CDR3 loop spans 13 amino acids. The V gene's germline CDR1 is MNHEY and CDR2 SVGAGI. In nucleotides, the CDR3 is TGTGCCAGTAAATCGGGGAGAGATTCACCCCTCCACTTT. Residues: CASKSGRDSPLHF.

The CDR3, as DNA: TGTGCCAGCAGTTTATTGGCAGGGAGATACTATGGCTACACCTTC. Its protein is CASSLLAGRYYGYTF. The chain couples TRBV27 to TRBJ1-2; D is perhaps TRBD1 (5 bases). Between the trimmed V and J ends, which lost 1 base and 3 bases, there was a span of 12 bases. Germline V gives CDR1 MNHEY, CDR2 SMNVEV (reference sequence). The CDR3 contains 15 residues.

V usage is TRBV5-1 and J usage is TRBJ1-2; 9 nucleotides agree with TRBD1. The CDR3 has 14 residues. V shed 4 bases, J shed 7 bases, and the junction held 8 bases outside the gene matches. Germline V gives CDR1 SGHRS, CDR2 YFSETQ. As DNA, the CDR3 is TGCGCCAGCAGCGAACAGGGGGCAAGGGGTGGCTACACCTTC. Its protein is CASSEQGARGGYTF.

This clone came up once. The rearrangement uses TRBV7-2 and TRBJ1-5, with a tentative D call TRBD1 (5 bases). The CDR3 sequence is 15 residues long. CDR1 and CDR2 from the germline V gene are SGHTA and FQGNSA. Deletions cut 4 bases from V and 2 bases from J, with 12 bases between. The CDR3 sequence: CASSSQGVGNQPQHF. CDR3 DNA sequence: TGTGCCAGCAGCTCCCAGGGTGTGGGCAATCAGCCCCAGCATTTT.

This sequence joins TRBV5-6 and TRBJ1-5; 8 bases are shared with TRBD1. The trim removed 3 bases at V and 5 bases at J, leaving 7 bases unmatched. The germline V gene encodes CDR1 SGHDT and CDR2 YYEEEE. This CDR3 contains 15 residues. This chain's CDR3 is CASSSLDRADQPQHF. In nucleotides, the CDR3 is TGTGCCAGCAGCTCCTTGGACAGGGCCGATCAGCCCCAGCATTTT.

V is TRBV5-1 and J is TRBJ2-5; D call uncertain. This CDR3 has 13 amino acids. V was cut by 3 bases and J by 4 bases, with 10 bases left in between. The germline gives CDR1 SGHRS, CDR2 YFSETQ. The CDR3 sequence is CASSSPILETQYF. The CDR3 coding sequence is TGCGCCAGCAGCTCGCCGATCCTAGAGACCCAGTACTTC.

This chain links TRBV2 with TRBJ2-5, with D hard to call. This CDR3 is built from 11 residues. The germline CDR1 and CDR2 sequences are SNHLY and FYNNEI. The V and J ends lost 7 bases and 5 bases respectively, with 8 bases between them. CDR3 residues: CASTLGETQYF. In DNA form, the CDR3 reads TGTGCCAGCACCCTTGGGGAGACCCAGTACTTC.

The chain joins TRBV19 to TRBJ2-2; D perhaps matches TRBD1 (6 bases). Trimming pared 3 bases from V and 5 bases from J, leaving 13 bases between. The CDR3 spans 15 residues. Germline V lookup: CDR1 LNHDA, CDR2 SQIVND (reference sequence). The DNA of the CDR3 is TGTGCCAGTAGTATTCTGGGGGCATCGACCGGGGAGCTGTTTTTT. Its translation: CASSILGASTGELFF.

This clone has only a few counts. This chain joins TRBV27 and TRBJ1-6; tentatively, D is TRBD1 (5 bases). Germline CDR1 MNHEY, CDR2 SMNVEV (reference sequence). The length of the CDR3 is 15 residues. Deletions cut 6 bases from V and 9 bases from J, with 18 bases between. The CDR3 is CASRVAGTGGSPLHF. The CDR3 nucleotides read TGTGCCAGCAGAGTTGCAGGGACCGGTGGTTCACCCCTCCACTTT.

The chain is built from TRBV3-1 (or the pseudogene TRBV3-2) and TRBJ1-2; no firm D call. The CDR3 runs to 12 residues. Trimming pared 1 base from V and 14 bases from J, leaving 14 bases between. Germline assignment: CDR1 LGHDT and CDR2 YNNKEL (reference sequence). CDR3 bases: TGTGCCAGCAGCCAAGGGACGGCCCCGCGTACCTTC. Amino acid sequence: CASSQGTAPRTF.

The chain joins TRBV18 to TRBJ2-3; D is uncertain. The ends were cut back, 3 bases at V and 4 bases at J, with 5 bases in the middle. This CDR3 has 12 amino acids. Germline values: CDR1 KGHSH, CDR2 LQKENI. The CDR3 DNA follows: TGTGCCAGCTCACCTTCCCCAGATACGCAGTATTTT. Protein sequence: CASSPSPDTQYF.

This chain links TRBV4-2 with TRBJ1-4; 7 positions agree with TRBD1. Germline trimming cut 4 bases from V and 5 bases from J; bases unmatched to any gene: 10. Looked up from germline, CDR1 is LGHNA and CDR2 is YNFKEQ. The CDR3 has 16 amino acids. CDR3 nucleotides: TGTGCCAGCAGCCCGGTTGGGGGACAGATCAATGAAAAACTGTTTTTT. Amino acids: CASSPVGGQINEKLFF.

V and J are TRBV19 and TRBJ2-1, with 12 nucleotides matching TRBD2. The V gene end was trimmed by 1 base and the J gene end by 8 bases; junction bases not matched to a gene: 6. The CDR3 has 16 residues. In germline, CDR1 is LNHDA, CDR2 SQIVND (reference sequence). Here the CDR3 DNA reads TGTGCCAGTAGTATAGTCCCGCTAGCGGGGGGGCATGAGCAGTTCTTC. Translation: CASSIVPLAGGHEQFF.

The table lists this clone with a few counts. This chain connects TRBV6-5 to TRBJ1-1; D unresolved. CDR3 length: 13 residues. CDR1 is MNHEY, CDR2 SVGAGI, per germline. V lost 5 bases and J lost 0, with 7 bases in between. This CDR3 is CASSQRLNTEAFF. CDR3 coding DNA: TGTGCCAGCAGTCAGAGGTTGAACACTGAAGCTTTCTTT.

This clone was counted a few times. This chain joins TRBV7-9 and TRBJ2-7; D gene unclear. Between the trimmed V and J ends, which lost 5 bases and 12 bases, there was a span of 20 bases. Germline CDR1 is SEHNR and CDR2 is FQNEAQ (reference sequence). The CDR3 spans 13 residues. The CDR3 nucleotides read TGTGCCAGCAGCGCTCCCGAGGTCCCACCTCGGTACTTC. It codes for CASSAPEVPPRYF.

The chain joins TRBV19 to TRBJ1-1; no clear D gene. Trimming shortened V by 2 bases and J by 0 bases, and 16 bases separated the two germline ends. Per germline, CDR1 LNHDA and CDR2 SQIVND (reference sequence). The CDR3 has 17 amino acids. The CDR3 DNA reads TGTGCCAGTAGTATACTGGTTGGGCAGAAGATGAACACTGAAGCTTTCTTT. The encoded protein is CASSILVGQKMNTEAFF.